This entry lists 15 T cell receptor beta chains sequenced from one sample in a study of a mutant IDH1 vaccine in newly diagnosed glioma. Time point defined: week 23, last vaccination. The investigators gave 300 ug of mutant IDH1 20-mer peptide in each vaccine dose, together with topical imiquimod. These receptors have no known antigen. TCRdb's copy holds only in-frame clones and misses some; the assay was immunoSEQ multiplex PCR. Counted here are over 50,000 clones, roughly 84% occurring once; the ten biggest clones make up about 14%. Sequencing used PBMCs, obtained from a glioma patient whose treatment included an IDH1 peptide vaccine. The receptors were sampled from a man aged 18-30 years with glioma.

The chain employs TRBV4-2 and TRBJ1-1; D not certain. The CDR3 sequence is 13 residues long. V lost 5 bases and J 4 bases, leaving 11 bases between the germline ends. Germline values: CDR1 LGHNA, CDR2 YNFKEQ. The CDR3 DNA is TGTGCCAGCAGCACCCAATGGATCACTGAAGCTTTCTTT. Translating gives CASSTQWITEAFF.

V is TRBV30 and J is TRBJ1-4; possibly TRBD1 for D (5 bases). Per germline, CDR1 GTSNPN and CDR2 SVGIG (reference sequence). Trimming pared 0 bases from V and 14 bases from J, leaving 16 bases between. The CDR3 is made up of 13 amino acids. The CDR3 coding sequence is TGTGCCTGGAGTGTAGGGTGGGGGTCGAACCTGTTTTTT. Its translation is CAWSVGWGSNLFF.

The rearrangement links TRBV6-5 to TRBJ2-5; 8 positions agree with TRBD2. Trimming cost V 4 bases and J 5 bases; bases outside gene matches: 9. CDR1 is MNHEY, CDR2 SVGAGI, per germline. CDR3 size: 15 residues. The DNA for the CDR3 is TGTGCCAGCAGTTCCTGCACTAGCGGCCCGGAGACCCAGTACTTC. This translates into CASSSCTSGPETQYF.

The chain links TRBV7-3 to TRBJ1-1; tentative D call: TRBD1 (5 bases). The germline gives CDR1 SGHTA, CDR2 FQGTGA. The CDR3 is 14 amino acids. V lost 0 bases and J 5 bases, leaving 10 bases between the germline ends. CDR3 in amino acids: CASSLTSGKTEAFF. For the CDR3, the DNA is TGTGCCAGCAGCTTAACGTCAGGGAAGACTGAAGCTTTCTTT.

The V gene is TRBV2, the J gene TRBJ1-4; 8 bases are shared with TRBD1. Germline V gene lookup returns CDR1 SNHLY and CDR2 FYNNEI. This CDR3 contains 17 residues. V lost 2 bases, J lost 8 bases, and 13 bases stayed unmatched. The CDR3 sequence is CASSEFLWDRRGEKLFF. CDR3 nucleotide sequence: TGTGCCAGCAGTGAATTTTTGTGGGACAGGAGGGGGGAAAAACTGTTTTTT.

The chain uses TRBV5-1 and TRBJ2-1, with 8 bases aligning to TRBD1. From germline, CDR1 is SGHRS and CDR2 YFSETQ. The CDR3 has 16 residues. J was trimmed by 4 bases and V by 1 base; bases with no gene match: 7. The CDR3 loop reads CASSLTTGVRYNEQFF. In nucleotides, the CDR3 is TGCGCCAGCAGCTTGACGACAGGGGTGCGGTACAATGAGCAGTTCTTC.

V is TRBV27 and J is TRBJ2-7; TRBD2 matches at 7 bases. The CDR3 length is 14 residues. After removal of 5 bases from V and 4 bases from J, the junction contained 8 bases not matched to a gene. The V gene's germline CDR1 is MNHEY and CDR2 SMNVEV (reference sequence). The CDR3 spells CASSPGLPPYEQYF. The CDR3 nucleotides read TGTGCCAGCAGTCCGGGACTACCCCCTTACGAGCAGTACTTC.

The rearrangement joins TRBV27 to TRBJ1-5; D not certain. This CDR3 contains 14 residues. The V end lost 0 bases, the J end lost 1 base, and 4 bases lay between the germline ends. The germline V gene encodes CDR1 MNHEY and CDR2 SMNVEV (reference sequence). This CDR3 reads CASSLSGSNQPQHF. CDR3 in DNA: TGTGCCAGCAGTTTATCCGGGAGCAATCAGCCCCAGCATTTT.

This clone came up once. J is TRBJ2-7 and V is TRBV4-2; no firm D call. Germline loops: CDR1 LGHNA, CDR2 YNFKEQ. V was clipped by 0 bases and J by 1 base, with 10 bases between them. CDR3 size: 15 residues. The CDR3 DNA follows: TGTGCCAGCAGCCAAGAGAGCCGAGGATCCTACGAGCAGTACTTC. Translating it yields CASSQESRGSYEQYF.

The CDR3 nucleotides read TGTGCCACCGGTGGTTGGCGGGAGGGGCCAGATACGCAGTATTTT. This codes for CATGGWREGPDTQYF. The J gene is TRBJ2-3, the V gene TRBV6-5; TRBD2 agrees at 9 bases. The CDR3 loop spans 15 amino acids. Trimming cost V 10 bases and J 4 bases; bases outside gene matches: 12. CDR1 is MNHEY and CDR2 is SVGAGI in the germline V gene.

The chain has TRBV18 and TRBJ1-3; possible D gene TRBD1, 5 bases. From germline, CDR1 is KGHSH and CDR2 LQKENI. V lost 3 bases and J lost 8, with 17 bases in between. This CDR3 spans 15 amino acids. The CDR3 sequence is CASSPTQGGKDTIYF. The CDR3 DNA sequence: TGTGCCAGCTCACCTACCCAGGGAGGGAAAGACACCATATATTTT. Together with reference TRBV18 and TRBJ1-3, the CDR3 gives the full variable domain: NAGVMQNPRHLVRRRGQEARLRCSPMKGHSHVYWYRQLPEEGLKFMVYLQKENIIDESGMPKERFSAEFPKEGPSILRIQQVVRGDSAAYFCASSPTQGGKDTIYFGEGSWLTVV.

The CDR3 loop is CASSPTGWSSYNEQFF. The DNA of the CDR3 is TGTGCCAGCAGTCCTACAGGGTGGAGCTCCTACAATGAGCAGTTCTTC. The rearrangement joins TRBV27 to TRBJ2-1; possible D gene TRBD1, 6 bases. Per germline, CDR1 MNHEY and CDR2 SMNVEV (reference sequence). CDR3 length equals 16 residues. The V gene lost 5 bases and the J gene lost 0 bases, with 14 bases spanning the gap.

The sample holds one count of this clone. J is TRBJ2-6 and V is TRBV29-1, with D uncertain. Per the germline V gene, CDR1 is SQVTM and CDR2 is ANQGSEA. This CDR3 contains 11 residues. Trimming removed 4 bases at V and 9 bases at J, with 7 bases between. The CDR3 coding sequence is TGCAGCGTTGGGGGAAGCAACGTCCTGACTTTC. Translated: CSVGGSNVLTF.

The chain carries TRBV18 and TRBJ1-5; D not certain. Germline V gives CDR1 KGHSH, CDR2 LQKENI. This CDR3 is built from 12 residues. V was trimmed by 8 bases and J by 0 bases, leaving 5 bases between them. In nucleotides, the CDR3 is TGTGCCAGCAGTGATAGCAATCAGCCCCAGCATTTT. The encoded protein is CASSDSNQPQHF. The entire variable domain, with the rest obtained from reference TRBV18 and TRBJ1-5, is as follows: NAGVMQNPRHLVRRRGQEARLRCSPMKGHSHVYWYRQLPEEGLKFMVYLQKENIIDESGMPKERFSAEFPKEGPSILRIQQVVRGDSAAYFCASSDSNQPQHFGDGTRLSIL.

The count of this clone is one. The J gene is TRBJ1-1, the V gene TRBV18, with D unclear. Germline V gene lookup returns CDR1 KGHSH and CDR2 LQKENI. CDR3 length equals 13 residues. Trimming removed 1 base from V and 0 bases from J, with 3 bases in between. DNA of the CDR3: TGTGCCAGCTCACCACAATTGAACACTGAAGCTTTCTTT. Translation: CASSPQLNTEAFF.